These 9 T cell receptor beta chains were sequenced from one sample in a study of cytomegalovirus exposure and HLA in healthy donors. Researchers ran the PCR with 60 Vbeta and 13 Jbeta primers. Profiling relied on immunoSEQ multiplex PCR, and the TCRdb table lists in-frame clones only, not all of them. The data show under 200,000 clones, around four fifths seen once. Sequenced input: PBMCs. All receptors come from a woman between 50 and 59 years old in good health and CMV-seropositive.

V usage is TRBV29-1 and J usage is TRBJ2-7, with 8 bases matching TRBD2. Trimming took 4 bases from V and 0 from J; bases not matched to a gene: 5. The CDR3 is 14 residues long. CDR1 and CDR2 from the germline V gene are SQVTM and ANQGSEA. Here the CDR3 DNA reads TGCAGCGTTGCGCAAGCGGGGGCCTCCTACGAGCAGTACTTC. Translation gives CSVAQAGASYEQYF.

As to this clone: This sample includes further DNA sequences coding for the same CDR3. The V and J genes are TRBV18 and TRBJ1-5; possibly TRBD1 for D (5 bases). This CDR3 has 13 amino acids. Germline V gene sequence: CDR1 KGHSH, CDR2 LQKENI. The V and J ends lost 3 bases and 4 bases respectively, with 7 bases between them. The CDR3 protein is CASSPQGNQPQHF. CDR3 DNA: TGTGCCAGCTCACCGCAGGGAAATCAGCCCCAGCATTTT.

The CDR3 region is CASSLVTGSYEQYF. The CDR3 DNA reads as TGTGCCAGCAGTCTAGTGACAGGCTCCTACGAGCAGTACTTC. The genes are TRBV27 and TRBJ2-7; D possibly corresponds to TRBD1 (6 bases). The CDR3 contains 14 residues. With 5 bases removed from V and 0 bases from J, the gap between germline ends came to 11 bases. Germline CDR1 and CDR2: MNHEY and SMNVEV (reference sequence).

This rearrangement joins TRBV27 to TRBJ2-1; D may be TRBD2 (5 bases). The germline V gene has CDR1 MNHEY and CDR2 SMNVEV (reference sequence). The CDR3 totals 15 residues. With 8 bases removed from V and 0 bases from J, the gap between germline ends came to 14 bases. The DNA for the CDR3 is TGTGCCAGCGGGCTAGCAATAGGCTCCTACAATGAGCAGTTCTTC. This translates into CASGLAIGSYNEQFF.

The chain couples TRBV7-3 to TRBJ2-1; D gene ambiguous. Trimming left V 5 bases short and J 1 base short, with 15 bases between. Germline CDR1 and CDR2: SGHTA and FQGTGA. This CDR3 has 16 amino acids. The CDR3 is CASSPGPVGSYNEQFF. The CDR3 DNA follows: TGTGCCAGCAGCCCTGGCCCGGTCGGGTCCTACAATGAGCAGTTCTTC.

This chain uses TRBV5-1 with TRBJ1-2; tentative D call: TRBD1 (5 bases). Germline loops: CDR1 SGHRS, CDR2 YFSETQ. The V gene lost 6 bases and the J gene lost 2 bases, with 8 bases spanning the gap. The CDR3 consists of 12 residues. The CDR3 protein is CASTAGNYGYTF. CDR3 coding DNA: TGCGCCAGCACAGCAGGGAACTATGGCTACACCTTC. The full variable domain, rest sourced from reference TRBV5-1 and TRBJ1-2, is KAGVTQTPRYLIKTRGQQVTLSCSPISGHRSVSWYQQTPGQGLQFLFEYFSETQRNKGNFPGRFSGRQFSNSRSEMNVSTLELGDSALYLCASTAGNYGYTFGSGTRLTVV.

This chain uses TRBV28 with TRBJ1-2, with D possibly being TRBD1 (6 bases). The CDR3 sequence is 13 residues long. Trimming cost V 2 bases and J 7 bases, with 11 bases left between them. From germline, CDR1 is MDHEN and CDR2 SYDVKM. The chain's CDR3 is CASSLVGGPGYTF. CDR3 nucleotides: TGTGCCAGCAGTTTAGTTGGGGGCCCTGGCTACACCTTC.

The chain uses TRBV4-2 and TRBJ1-5; TRBD1 aligns across 9 bases. The CDR3 length is 16 residues. Per the germline V gene, CDR1 is LGHNA and CDR2 is YNFKEQ. V shed 0 bases and J 2 bases; nucleotides not matched to a gene: 2. The DNA for the CDR3 is TGTGCCAGCAGCCAAGATGGGACAGGGCGCAATCAGCCCCAGCATTTT. Protein sequence: CASSQDGTGRNQPQHF.

V gene TRBV18 combines with J gene TRBJ2-1; a weak D match, TRBD2 (5 bases). V lost 3 bases, J lost 4 bases, and 13 bases lay in between. CDR1 and CDR2 (germline): KGHSH, LQKENI. There are 15 residues in the CDR3. CDR3 protein: CASSPTAGTYNEQFF. DNA of the CDR3: TGTGCCAGCTCACCTACGGCGGGTACTTACAATGAGCAGTTCTTC.